This TCR beta chain was sequenced during a study of tumour-infiltrating T cells in Burkitt lymphoma. As for the study in general: Survival, overall and progression-free, tracked with productive clonality.

V was shortened by 7 bases and J by 6 bases, with 13 bases between the two germline ends. This CDR3 has 12 amino acids. Germline V lookup: CDR1 MNHEY, CDR2 SVGAGI. Method: immunoSEQ multiplex PCR; TCRdb's copy keeps in-frame clones and lacks some. Of 7,500 to 8,500 clones listed, about 69% are singletons. The TCR was taken from a human donor with diffuse large B-cell lymphoma. The chain recombines TRBV6-5 with TRBJ2-7; perhaps TRBD1 as D (6 bases). The material sequenced was tumor tissue. The CDR3 reads CASKAQGGEQYF. Here the CDR3 DNA reads TGTGCCAGCAAAGCACAGGGCGGCGAGCAGTACTTC.